This T cell receptor (beta chain) came from a study of T cells expressing NK-cell markers. The overall study: HCMV serostatus: most of the eight sequenced donors positive, one negative.

Findings of the study overall: Dominant NKG2C+ clonotype frequencies of about 1.0-8% of CD8+ T cells were measured in over five donors.

Remarks on this clonotype: Its antigen remains unidentified.

CDR3 size: 13 residues. Making the TCR beta cDNA relied on 5'RACE template switching with UMIs. Reanalyzing the 5' RACE reads, TCRdb keeps one entry per CDR3 protein, without DNA. The listing contains a few hundred thousand distinct CDR3 sequences. This TCR was sampled from a man in his late teens or twenties in good health. The sequencing input was blood T cells: a sorted CD56 or NKG2C T cell subset, CD4+ or CD8+ T cells, or bulk PBMC T cells (not recorded which). The chain links TRBV12-3 or TRBV12-4 to TRBJ2-4; TCRdb selects TRBD1, and the lack of DNA leaves this call unchecked. CDR3 sequence reads: CASSRNMGDIQYF.